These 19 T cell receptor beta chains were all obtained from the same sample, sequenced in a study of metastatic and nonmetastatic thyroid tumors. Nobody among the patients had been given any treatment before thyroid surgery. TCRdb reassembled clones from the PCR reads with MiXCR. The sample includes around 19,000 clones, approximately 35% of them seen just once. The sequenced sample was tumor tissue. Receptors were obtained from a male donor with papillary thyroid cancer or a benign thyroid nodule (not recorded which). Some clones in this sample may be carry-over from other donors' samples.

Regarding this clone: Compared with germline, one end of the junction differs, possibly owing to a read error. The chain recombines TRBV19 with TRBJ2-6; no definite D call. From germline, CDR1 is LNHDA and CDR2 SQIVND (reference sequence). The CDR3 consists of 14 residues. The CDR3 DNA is TGTGCCAGTAGAAGCCTCTCTGGTGCCAACGTCCTGACTTTC. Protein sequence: CASRSLSGANVLTF.

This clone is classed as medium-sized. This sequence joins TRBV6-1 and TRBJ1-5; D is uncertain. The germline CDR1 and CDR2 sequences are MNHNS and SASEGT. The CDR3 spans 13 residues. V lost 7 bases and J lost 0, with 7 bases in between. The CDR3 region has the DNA TGTGCCAGCAAGACGGATAGCAATCAGCCCCAGCATTTT. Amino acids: CASKTDSNQPQHF.

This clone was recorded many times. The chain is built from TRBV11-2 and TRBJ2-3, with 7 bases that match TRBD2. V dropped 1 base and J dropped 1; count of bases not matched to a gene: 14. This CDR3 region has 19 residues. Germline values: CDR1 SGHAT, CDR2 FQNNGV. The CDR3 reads CASSLVRSSGALGTDTQYF. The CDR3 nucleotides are TGTGCCAGCAGCTTAGTTCGGTCTAGCGGCGCCCTGGGCACAGATACGCAGTATTTT.

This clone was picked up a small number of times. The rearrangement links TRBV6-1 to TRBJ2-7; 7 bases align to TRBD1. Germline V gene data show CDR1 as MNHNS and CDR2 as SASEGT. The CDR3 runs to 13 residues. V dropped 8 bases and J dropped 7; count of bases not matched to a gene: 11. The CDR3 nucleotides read TGTGCCAGCCGGGGTGAGGGGGCTGGGGAGCAGTACTTC. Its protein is CASRGEGAGEQYF.

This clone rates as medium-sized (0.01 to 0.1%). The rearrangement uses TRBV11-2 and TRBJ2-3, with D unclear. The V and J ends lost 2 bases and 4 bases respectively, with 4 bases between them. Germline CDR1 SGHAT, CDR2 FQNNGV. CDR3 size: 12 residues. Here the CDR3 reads CASSLNADTQYF. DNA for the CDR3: TGTGCCAGCAGCTTAAACGCAGATACGCAGTATTTT. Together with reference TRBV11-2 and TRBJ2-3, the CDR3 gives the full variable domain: EAGVAQSPRYKIIEKRQSVAFWCNPISGHATLYWYQQILGQGPKLLIQFQNNGVVDDSQLPKDRFSAERLKGVDSTLKIQPAKLEDSAVYLCASSLNADTQYFGPGTRLTVL.

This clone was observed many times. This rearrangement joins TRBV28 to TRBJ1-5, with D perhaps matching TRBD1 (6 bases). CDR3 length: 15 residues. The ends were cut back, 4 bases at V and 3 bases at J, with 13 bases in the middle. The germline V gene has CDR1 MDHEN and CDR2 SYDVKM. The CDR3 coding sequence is TGTGCCAGCAGTTATTCGGGGGCCTTCAATCAGCCCCAGCATTTT. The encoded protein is CASSYSGAFNQPQHF. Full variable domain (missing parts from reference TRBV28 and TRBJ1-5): DVKVTQSSRYLVKRTGEKVFLECVQDMDHENMFWYRQDPGLGLRLIYFSYDVKMKEKGDIPEGYSVSREKKERFSLILESASTNQTSMYLCASSYSGAFNQPQHFGDGTRLSIL.

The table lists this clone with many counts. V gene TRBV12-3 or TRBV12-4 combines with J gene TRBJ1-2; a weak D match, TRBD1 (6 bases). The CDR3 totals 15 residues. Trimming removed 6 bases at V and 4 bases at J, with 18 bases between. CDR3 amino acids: CASSLNWGRGYGYTF. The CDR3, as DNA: TGTGCCAGCAGCTTGAACTGGGGGCGCGGCTATGGCTACACCTTC.

The CDR3 sequence is CASRIGGRGNEKLFF. The CDR3 DNA is TGCGCCAGCAGGATCGGAGGTCGGGGTAATGAAAAACTGTTTTTT. The rearrangement uses TRBV5-1 and TRBJ1-4; D remains ambiguous. The CDR3 covers 15 residues. V shed 5 bases and J shed 4 bases, with 15 bases lying between them. Germline V gives CDR1 SGHRS, CDR2 YFSETQ.

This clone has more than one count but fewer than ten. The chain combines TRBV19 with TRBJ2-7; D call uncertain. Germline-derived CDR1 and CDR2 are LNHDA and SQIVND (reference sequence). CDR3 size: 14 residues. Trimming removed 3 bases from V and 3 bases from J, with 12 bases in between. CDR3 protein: CASSILGQNYEQYF. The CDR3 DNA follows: TGTGCCAGTAGTATCCTCGGCCAAAACTACGAGCAGTACTTC.

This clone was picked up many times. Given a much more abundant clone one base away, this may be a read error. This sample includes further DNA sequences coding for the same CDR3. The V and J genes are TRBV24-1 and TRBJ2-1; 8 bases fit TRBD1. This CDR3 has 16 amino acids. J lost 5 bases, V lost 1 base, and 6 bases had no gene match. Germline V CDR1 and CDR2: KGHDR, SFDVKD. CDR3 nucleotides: TGTGCCACCAGTGATTTCGGACAGGGTAAAGACAATGAGCAGTTCTTC. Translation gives CATSDFGQGKDNEQFF.

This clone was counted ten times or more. The CDR3 DNA is TGCAGCGTTGAATCAACCGGGACAGGGCTCTACGAGCAGTACTTC. This sequence encodes CSVESTGTGLYEQYF. This chain uses TRBV29-1 with TRBJ2-7; 9 nucleotides align to TRBD1. The CDR3 extends over 15 amino acids. With V trimmed by 2 bases and J by 3 bases, 8 bases remained unmatched. Germline CDR1 and CDR2: SQVTM and ANQGSEA.

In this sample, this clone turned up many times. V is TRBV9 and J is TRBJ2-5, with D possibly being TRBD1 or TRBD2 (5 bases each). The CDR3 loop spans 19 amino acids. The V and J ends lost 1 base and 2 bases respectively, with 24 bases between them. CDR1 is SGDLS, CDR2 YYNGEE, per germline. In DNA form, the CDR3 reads TGTGCCAGCAGCGTAAGTCCCTTCCCGGGACGGACGGAGCAAGAGACCCAGTACTTC. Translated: CASSVSPFPGRTEQETQYF.

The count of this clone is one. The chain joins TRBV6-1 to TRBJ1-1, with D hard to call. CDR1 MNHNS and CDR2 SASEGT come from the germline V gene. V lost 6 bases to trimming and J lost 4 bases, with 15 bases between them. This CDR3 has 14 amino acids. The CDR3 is CASRETSWFTEAFF. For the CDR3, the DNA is TGTGCCAGCAGAGAAACGTCATGGTTCACTGAAGCTTTCTTT.

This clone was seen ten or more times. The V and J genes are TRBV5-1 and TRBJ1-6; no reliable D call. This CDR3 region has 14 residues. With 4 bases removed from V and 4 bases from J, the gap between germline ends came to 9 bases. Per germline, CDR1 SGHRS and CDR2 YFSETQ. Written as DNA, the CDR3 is TGCGCCAGCAGCCCGGGAGGGTATAATTCACCCCTCCACTTT. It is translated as CASSPGGYNSPLHF.

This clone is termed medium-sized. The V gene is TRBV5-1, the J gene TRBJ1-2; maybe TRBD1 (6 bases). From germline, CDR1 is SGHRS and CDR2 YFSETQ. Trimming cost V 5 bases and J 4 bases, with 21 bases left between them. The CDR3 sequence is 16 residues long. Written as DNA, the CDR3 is TGCGCCAGCAGTCCCTCGGGGCAGACAGGATCCTATGGCTACACCTTC. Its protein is CASSPSGQTGSYGYTF.

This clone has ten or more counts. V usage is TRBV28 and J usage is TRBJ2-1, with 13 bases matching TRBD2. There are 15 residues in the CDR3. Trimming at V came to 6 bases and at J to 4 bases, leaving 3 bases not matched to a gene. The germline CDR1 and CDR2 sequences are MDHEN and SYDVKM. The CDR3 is CASRGTSGIYNEQFF. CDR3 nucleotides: TGTGCCAGCAGGGGGACTAGCGGGATATACAATGAGCAGTTCTTC.

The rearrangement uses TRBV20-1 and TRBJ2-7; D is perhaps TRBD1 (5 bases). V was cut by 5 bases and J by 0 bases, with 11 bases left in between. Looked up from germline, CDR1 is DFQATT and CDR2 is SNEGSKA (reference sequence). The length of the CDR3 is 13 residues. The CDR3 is CSAPTGHSYEQYF. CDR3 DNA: TGCAGTGCTCCCACAGGTCACTCCTACGAGCAGTACTTC.

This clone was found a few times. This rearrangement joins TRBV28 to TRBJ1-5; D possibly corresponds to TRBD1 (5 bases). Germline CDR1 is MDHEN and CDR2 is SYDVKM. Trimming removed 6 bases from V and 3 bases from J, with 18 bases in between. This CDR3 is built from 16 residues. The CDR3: CASRGDWGRVNQPQHF. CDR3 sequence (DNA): TGTGCCAGCAGGGGGGATTGGGGAAGGGTCAATCAGCCCCAGCATTTT.

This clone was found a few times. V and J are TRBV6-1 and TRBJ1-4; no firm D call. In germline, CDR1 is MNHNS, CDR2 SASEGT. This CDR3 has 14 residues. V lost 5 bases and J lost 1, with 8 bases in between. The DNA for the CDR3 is TGTGCCAGCAGTCCGGTGGAAACTAATGAAAAACTGTTTTTT. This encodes CASSPVETNEKLFF.